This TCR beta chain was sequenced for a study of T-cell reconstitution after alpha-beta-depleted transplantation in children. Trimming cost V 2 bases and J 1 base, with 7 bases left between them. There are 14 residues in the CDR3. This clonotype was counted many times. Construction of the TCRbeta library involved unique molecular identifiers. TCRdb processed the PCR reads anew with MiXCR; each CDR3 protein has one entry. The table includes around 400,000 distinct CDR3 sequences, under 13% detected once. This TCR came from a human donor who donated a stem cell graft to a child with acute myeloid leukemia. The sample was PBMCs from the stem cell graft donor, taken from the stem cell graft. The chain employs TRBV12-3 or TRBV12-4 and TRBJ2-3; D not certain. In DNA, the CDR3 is TGTGCCAGCAGTTTACCGGTTGGCACAGATACGCAGTATTTT. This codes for CASSLPVGTDTQYF.